The 14 T cell receptor beta chains below all came from one sample that was sequenced in a study of OX40 agonist ivuxolimab in advanced cancers. Clones were sequenced by immunoSEQ multiplex PCR, and TCRdb holds only the in-frame ones, with some missing. In the table there are around 30,000 clones, 90% of which are singletons. The sequencing used CD4+ or CD8+ T cells sorted from blood, collected in a trial of the OX40 agonist ivuxolimab. Every receptor here comes from an adult with an advanced solid tumor such as melanoma, head and neck, liver or kidney cancer.

The chain has TRBV18 and TRBJ1-2; possibly TRBD1 for D (5 bases). Per germline, CDR1 KGHSH and CDR2 LQKENI. This CDR3 contains 14 residues. V lost 3 bases, J lost 8 bases, and 16 bases lay in between. This CDR3 is CASSPQRDDGGYTF. The DNA of the CDR3 is TGTGCCAGCTCACCGCAACGGGACGACGGGGGCTACACCTTC.

The rearrangement uses TRBV7-6 and TRBJ2-3; 13 bases are a match to TRBD2. Per germline, CDR1 SGHVS and CDR2 FNYEAQ. V dropped 4 bases and J dropped 0; count of bases not matched to a gene: 4. The CDR3 spans 17 residues. The CDR3 coding sequence is TGTGCCAGCAGCTCAGAACTAGCGGGAGGGAGCACAGATACGCAGTATTTT. It specifies CASSSELAGGSTDTQYF. Looking up the rest from reference TRBV7-6 and TRBJ2-3 gives the full variable domain: GAGVSQSPRYKVTKRGQDVALRCDPISGHVSLYWYRQALGQGPEFLTYFNYEAQQDKSGLPNDRFSAERPEGSISTLTIQRTEQRDSAMYRCASSSELAGGSTDTQYFGPGTRLTVL.

The genes are TRBV20-1 and TRBJ2-7; no definite D call. Per germline, CDR1 DFQATT and CDR2 SNEGSKA (reference sequence). The V and J ends lost 2 bases and 3 bases respectively, with 5 bases between them. This CDR3 spans 11 amino acids. In nucleotides, the CDR3 is TGCAGTGCTAGATCCGGCTACGAGCAGTACTTC. This sequence encodes CSARSGYEQYF.

This clone was observed a single time. The CDR3 coding sequence is TGTGCCTGGAGTTGGGGGAACTACAATGAGCAGTTCTTC. Translating it yields CAWSWGNYNEQFF. The chain joins TRBV30 to TRBJ2-1; the D call may be TRBD1 or TRBD2 (5 bases each). The CDR3 spans 13 residues. The ends were cut back, 2 bases at V and 3 bases at J, with 8 bases in the middle. From germline, CDR1 is GTSNPN and CDR2 SVGIG (reference sequence).

The genes are TRBV2 and TRBJ2-7; D possibly uses TRBD1 or TRBD2 (5 bases each). The CDR3 is 15 amino acids. The V and J ends lost 4 bases and 0 bases respectively, with 13 bases between them. Per germline, CDR1 SNHLY and CDR2 FYNNEI. CDR3 DNA: TGTGCCAGCAGTGTGTGGGGGACCGTCTCCTACGAGCAGTACTTC. Translating gives CASSVWGTVSYEQYF.

This chain joins TRBV2 and TRBJ2-1; TRBD2 matches at 10 bases. Trimming took 7 bases from V and 8 from J; bases not matched to a gene: 11. The CDR3 is 15 residues long. Germline V gene sequence: CDR1 SNHLY, CDR2 FYNNEI. As DNA, the CDR3 is TGTGCCAGCAAGTCCGGAACTAGCGGGACCCATGAGCAGTTCTTC. This gives the protein CASKSGTSGTHEQFF.

The chain joins TRBV12-5 to TRBJ2-1; no clear D. Germline V gene data show CDR1 as LGHNT and CDR2 as FRNRAP. The CDR3 is 14 residues long. V gave up 1 base and J gave up 0 bases, with 4 bases separating them. Written as DNA, the CDR3 is TGTGCTAGTGGTTTGGGGGGCTCCTACAATGAGCAGTTCTTC. Protein sequence: CASGLGGSYNEQFF.

The rearrangement uses TRBV11-2 and TRBJ2-7; TRBD2 might be the D (6 bases). Trimming took off 2 bases at V and 3 bases at J, with 14 bases between the two ends. Germline-derived CDR1 and CDR2 are SGHAT and FQNNGV. The CDR3 sequence is 15 residues long. DNA of the CDR3: TGTGCCAGCAGCTTATTTTCGGGAGATTTCTACGAGCAGTACTTC. It is translated as CASSLFSGDFYEQYF.

In the case of this clone: A read error may produce the germline difference seen at one junction end. This sequence joins TRBV7-8 and TRBJ2-1, with 16 bases matching TRBD2. This CDR3 comprises 18 residues. Germline assignment: CDR1 SGHVS and CDR2 FQNEAQ. DNA of the CDR3: TGTGCCAGCAGCCGAGGGACTAGCGGGAGGGCCGATTACAATGAGCAGCTCTTC. Its protein product is CASSRGTSGRADYNEQLF.

In its sample, this clone was seen once. This chain uses TRBV7-9 with TRBJ1-6, with 9 bases lining up with TRBD1. The CDR3 has 14 amino acids. The ends lost 4 bases at V and 8 bases at J; junction bases unmatched: 3. CDR1 is SEHNR and CDR2 is FQNEAQ in the germline V gene (reference sequence). The CDR3 region is CASSSGQGYSPLHF. The CDR3 DNA follows: TGTGCCAGCAGCTCGGGACAGGGATATTCACCCCTCCACTTT.

The J gene is TRBJ1-5, the V gene TRBV27, with 7 bases fitting TRBD1. Germline CDR1 reads MNHEY; CDR2 reads SMNVEV (reference sequence). The V segment lost 6 bases and the J segment 1 base; nucleotides outside the gene matches: 6. CDR3 length equals 15 residues. CDR3 in DNA: TGTGCCAGCAGCCAAGGGGGCGTAAGCAATCAGCCCCAGCATTTT. As protein: CASSQGGVSNQPQHF.

Regarding this clone: The junction and the germline gene differ at one end; a read error may be behind it. This chain joins TRBV6-1 and TRBJ1-1, with D possibly being TRBD1 (5 bases). CDR3 length: 14 amino acids. Germline lookup yields CDR1 MNHNS and CDR2 SASEGT. The DNA for the CDR3 is TGTGCCAGCAGTGAAACTCTCGCCGGGACGCGAGGCGCCTTT. This codes for CASSETLAGTRGAF.

V and J are TRBV30 and TRBJ1-1; D perhaps matches TRBD1 (5 bases). CDR3 size: 14 residues. Trimming removed 0 bases from V and 2 bases from J, with 10 bases in between. CDR1 GTSNPN and CDR2 SVGIG come from the germline V gene (reference sequence). The CDR3 loop reads CAWSVNQGNTEAFF. The CDR3 nucleotides are TGTGCCTGGAGTGTTAACCAGGGTAACACTGAAGCTTTCTTT.

The V call is TRBV10-1, the J call TRBJ2-4; D possibly corresponds to TRBD2 (6 bases). There are 18 residues in the CDR3. Germline V gene sequence: CDR1 WNHNN, CDR2 SYGVQD (reference sequence). Deletions cut 5 bases from V and 3 bases from J, with 23 bases between. The CDR3 reads CASSPSILAGGIKNIQYF. Here the CDR3 DNA reads TGCGCCAGCAGTCCTAGCATTTTGGCCGGCGGGATCAAAAACATTCAGTACTTC.